These 32 T cell receptor beta chains share one sample of origin, sequenced in a study of shared clonotypes between healthy human individuals. CD8 cells regarded as naive lacked CD45RO, were positively chosen for CCR7, and omitted terminally differentiated effector memory CD45RA+ cells. Sequencing was performed with immunoSEQ multiplex PCR; in TCRdb, only in-frame clones are kept and a portion is missing. The sample consists of around 650,000 clones, approximately 96% of them appearing once. The sequenced sample was naive CD8+ T cells sorted from blood. These receptors were obtained from a woman aged 25 to 39 in good health.

With regard to this clone: At the DNA level, this CDR3 is encoded by other sequences in the same sample as well. The chain recombines TRBV5-1 with TRBJ2-1; D call uncertain. Germline V gives CDR1 SGHRS, CDR2 YFSETQ. V was cut by 0 bases and J by 8 bases, with 3 bases left in between. The CDR3 runs to 11 residues. The CDR3 is CASSLGYEQFF. In nucleotides, the CDR3 is TGCGCCAGCAGCTTGGGGTATGAGCAGTTCTTC.

This rearrangement joins TRBV9 to TRBJ2-7; possible D gene TRBD1, 6 bases. The germline V gene encodes CDR1 SGDLS and CDR2 YYNGEE. CDR3 size: 13 residues. V shed 4 bases and J shed 2 bases, with 10 bases lying between them. The CDR3 bases are TGTGCCAGCAGCCCGACAGGACCCTACGAGCAGTACTTC. Encoded protein: CASSPTGPYEQYF. Together with reference TRBV9 and TRBJ2-7, the CDR3 gives the full variable domain: DSGVTQTPKHLITATGQRVTLRCSPRSGDLSVYWYQQSLDQGLQFLIQYYNGEERAKGNILERFSAQQFPDLHSELNLSSLELGDSALYFCASSPTGPYEQYFGPGTRLTVT.

The rearrangement joins TRBV7-2 to TRBJ2-7; D may be TRBD2 (5 bases). The CDR3 sequence is 11 residues long. Germline loops: CDR1 SGHTA, CDR2 FQGNSA. V lost 1 base to trimming and J lost 9 bases, with 7 bases between them. The CDR3 DNA is TGTGCCAGCAGCTTAGTGAGCGGGCAGTACTTC. Residues: CASSLVSGQYF. Drawing the rest from reference TRBV7-2 and TRBJ2-7, the complete variable domain is GAGVSQSPSNKVTEKGKDVELRCDPISGHTALYWYRQSLGQGLEFLIYFQGNSAPDKSGLPSDRFSAERTGGSVSTLTIQRTQQEDSAVYLCASSLVSGQYFGPGTRLTVT.

The genes are TRBV9 and TRBJ2-7; TRBD2 matches 7 bases. CDR3 length: 16 amino acids. With V trimmed by 0 bases and J by 1 base, 7 bases remained unmatched. Germline-derived CDR1 and CDR2 are SGDLS and YYNGEE. The CDR3 here is CASSVGKVGGSYEQYF. The CDR3 DNA reads TGTGCCAGCAGCGTAGGTAAGGTGGGAGGGTCCTACGAGCAGTACTTC.

The rearrangement uses TRBV11-2 and TRBJ2-7; 11 bases map to TRBD2. Germline values: CDR1 SGHAT, CDR2 FQNNGV. This CDR3 is built from 17 residues. Losses at the gene ends were 1 base for V and 3 bases for J; bases not matched to a gene: 8. The CDR3: CASSLVLLAGGLYEQYF. The CDR3 DNA reads TGTGCCAGCAGCTTAGTACTTCTAGCGGGAGGTCTCTACGAGCAGTACTTC.

In this sample, this clone turned up once. The chain carries TRBV12-5 and TRBJ2-1, with D maybe TRBD2 (5 bases). With 6 bases removed from V and 6 bases from J, the gap between germline ends came to 12 bases. The CDR3 consists of 13 residues. The V gene's germline CDR1 is LGHNT and CDR2 FRNRAP. The CDR3 DNA reads TGTGCTAGTGGCAGTGGAGGCGTCAATGAGCAGTTCTTC. Protein: CASGSGGVNEQFF.

The chain joins TRBV27 to TRBJ2-1; D gene uncertain. This CDR3 is built from 15 residues. Germline V gene data show CDR1 as MNHEY and CDR2 as SMNVEV (reference sequence). V gave up 0 bases and J gave up 0 bases, with 6 bases separating them. The CDR3 loop is CASSLSTSSYNEQFF. CDR3 coding DNA: TGTGCCAGCAGTTTATCCACAAGCTCCTACAATGAGCAGTTCTTC.

The CDR3 reads CASSVARTGPYGYTF. In DNA, the CDR3 is TGTGCCAGCAGCGTAGCTCGGACAGGTCCCTATGGCTACACCTTC. V gene TRBV9 combines with J gene TRBJ1-2, with 7 bases that match TRBD1. CDR3 length equals 15 residues. Per germline, CDR1 SGDLS and CDR2 YYNGEE. J lost 4 bases, V lost 0 bases, and 6 bases had no gene match. The variable domain in full, completed from reference TRBV9 and TRBJ1-2, reads DSGVTQTPKHLITATGQRVTLRCSPRSGDLSVYWYQQSLDQGLQFLIQYYNGEERAKGNILERFSAQQFPDLHSELNLSSLELGDSALYFCASSVARTGPYGYTFGSGTRLTVV.

CDR3 region: CASSDSPRGAPEQFF. CDR3 coding DNA: TGCGCCAGCAGTGATTCACCCCGTGGGGCTCCTGAGCAGTTCTTC. The chain links TRBV10-1 to TRBJ2-1; weak D call: TRBD1 (5 bases). Germline values: CDR1 WNHNN, CDR2 SYGVQD (reference sequence). Trimming took 3 bases from V and 9 from J, leaving 18 bases between them. The CDR3 extends over 15 amino acids.

This chain links TRBV7-9 with TRBJ1-1; a possible D gene is TRBD1 (6 bases). Germline V gives CDR1 SEHNR, CDR2 FQNEAQ (reference sequence). V was trimmed by 2 bases and J by 3 bases, leaving 10 bases between them. This CDR3 comprises 14 residues. This CDR3 is CASSLKGVDTEAFF. CDR3 in DNA: TGTGCCAGCAGCTTAAAGGGGGTGGACACTGAAGCTTTCTTT.

The chain recombines TRBV9 with TRBJ2-2; TRBD2 might be the D (7 bases). The CDR3 extends over 16 amino acids. Trimming removed 0 bases at V and 5 bases at J, with 14 bases between. Looked up from germline, CDR1 is SGDLS and CDR2 is YYNGEE. The CDR3 is CASSVDRGAGTGELFF. As DNA, the CDR3 is TGTGCCAGCAGCGTAGATCGGGGGGCCGGTACCGGGGAGCTGTTTTTT.

The chain combines TRBV11-3 with TRBJ2-3, with 7 nucleotides matching TRBD2. After removal of 3 bases from V and 3 bases from J, the junction contained 3 bases not matched to a gene. This CDR3 comprises 14 residues. Per the germline V gene, CDR1 is SGHNT and CDR2 is YENEEA. CDR3 bases: TGTGCCAGCAGCTTGGGGGGGACGACAGATACGCAGTATTTT. Its translation is CASSLGGTTDTQYF. Based on the CDR3 plus reference TRBV11-3 and TRBJ2-3, the full variable domain is EAGVVQSPRYKIIEKKQPVAFWCNPISGHNTLYWYLQNLGQGPELLIRYENEEAVDDSQLPKDRFSAERLKGVDSTLKIQPAELGDSAVYLCASSLGGTTDTQYFGPGTRLTVL.

The chain has TRBV19 and TRBJ2-7; the D gene is possibly TRBD1 (6 bases). Trimming cost V 1 base and J 4 bases, with 17 bases left between them. This CDR3 has 16 residues. Germline assignment: CDR1 LNHDA and CDR2 SQIVND (reference sequence). The CDR3 DNA reads as TGTGCCAGTAGTATAGGCCTGAGGGGGACGCGGTACGAGCAGTACTTC. This sequence encodes CASSIGLRGTRYEQYF.

The chain couples TRBV19 to TRBJ2-7; 7 nucleotides align to TRBD2. Germline V gene sequence: CDR1 LNHDA, CDR2 SQIVND (reference sequence). The length of the CDR3 is 13 residues. V shed 5 bases and J 5 bases; nucleotides not matched to a gene: 6. The CDR3 loop reads CASSFEGGDEQYF. CDR3 in DNA: TGTGCCAGTAGTTTTGAGGGAGGGGACGAGCAGTACTTC. Looking up the rest from reference TRBV19 and TRBJ2-7 gives the full variable domain: DGGITQSPKYLFRKEGQNVTLSCEQNLNHDAMYWYRQDPGQGLRLIYYSQIVNDFQKGDIAEGYSVSREKKESFPLTVTSAQKNPTAFYLCASSFEGGDEQYFGPGTRLTVT.

This chain uses TRBV27 with TRBJ1-4, with D possibly matching TRBD1 (6 bases). V dropped 0 bases and J dropped 0 bases, with 14 bases sitting between them. In germline, CDR1 is MNHEY, CDR2 SMNVEV (reference sequence). The CDR3 totals 18 residues. CDR3 sequence: CASSLSSGRGATNEKLFF. The CDR3 region has the DNA TGTGCCAGCAGTTTATCCTCTGGCAGGGGTGCAACTAATGAAAAACTGTTTTTT.

This clone was counted a single time. The chain uses TRBV19 and TRBJ2-6; D gene unclear. Per germline, CDR1 LNHDA and CDR2 SQIVND (reference sequence). The V and J ends lost 3 bases and 2 bases respectively, with 5 bases between them. This CDR3 spans 14 amino acids. The CDR3 coding sequence is TGTGCCAGTAGTATGGTGGCTGGGGCCAACGTCCTGACTTTC. Translated, it gives CASSMVAGANVLTF.

V and J are TRBV6-5 and TRBJ1-2; D remains unclear. V lost 0 bases and J 2 bases, leaving 10 bases between the germline ends. Germline loops: CDR1 MNHEY, CDR2 SVGAGI. The CDR3 spans 15 residues. The CDR3: CASSYSIGENYGYTF. In DNA, the CDR3 is TGTGCCAGCAGTTACTCCATCGGGGAGAACTATGGCTACACCTTC.

Comment on this clone: A read error may produce the germline difference seen at one junction end. This chain uses TRBV4-2 with TRBJ2-3, with TRBD1 identical over 7 bases. The CDR3 totals 14 residues. Germline CDR1 is LGHNA and CDR2 is YNFKEQ. CDR3 bases: TGTGCCAGCAGCCAAGAAGGGGGCGGAACCCGGATCGTCTTT. This encodes CASSQEGGGTRIVF.

The chain carries TRBV27 and TRBJ1-2, with 7 bases lining up with TRBD1. Germline CDR1 and CDR2: MNHEY and SMNVEV (reference sequence). This CDR3 is 13 amino acids long. The trim removed 5 bases at V and 7 bases at J, leaving 7 bases unmatched. CDR3 sequence: CASSETGSGGYTF. Written as DNA, the CDR3 is TGTGCCAGCAGTGAGACAGGGTCGGGTGGCTACACCTTC.

The V call is TRBV11-2, the J call TRBJ2-3; tentatively, D is TRBD1 (6 bases). In germline, CDR1 is SGHAT, CDR2 FQNNGV. V was shortened by 6 bases and J by 1 base, with 14 bases between the two germline ends. CDR3 length: 15 residues. As DNA, the CDR3 is TGTGCCAGCAGTTCCCTGACAGGACGCACAGATACGCAGTATTTT. Translating it yields CASSSLTGRTDTQYF.

CDR3 sequence reads: CASSLNSGNTIYF. Written as DNA, the CDR3 is TGTGCCAGCAGTCTTAACTCTGGAAACACCATATATTTT. The J gene is TRBJ1-3, the V gene TRBV28; D uncertain. The CDR3 contains 13 residues. Germline lookup yields CDR1 MDHEN and CDR2 SYDVKM. Trimming shortened V by 5 bases and J by 0 bases, and 5 bases separated the two germline ends.

This chain uses TRBV28 with TRBJ2-7; 7 bases line up with TRBD2. Germline values: CDR1 MDHEN, CDR2 SYDVKM. The CDR3 sequence is 13 residues long. V lost 10 bases to trimming and J lost 4 bases; unmatched junction nucleotides: 10. Here the CDR3 reads CATRASGIYEQYF. The CDR3 bases are TGTGCCACCCGAGCTAGCGGCATTTACGAGCAGTACTTC.

V usage is TRBV2 and J usage is TRBJ2-7, with D perhaps matching TRBD1 (6 bases). Germline CDR1 reads SNHLY; CDR2 reads FYNNEI. Trimming removed 4 bases at V and 10 bases at J, with 29 bases between. The CDR3 covers 17 residues. CDR3 nucleotide sequence: TGTGCCAGCAGTGGCCGACGGGACACCTTTCTGGCGGTTCGTCAGTACTTC. Translating gives CASSGRRDTFLAVRQYF.

The genes are TRBV29-1 and TRBJ2-2; no reliable D call. CDR1 and CDR2 (germline): SQVTM, ANQGSEA. V was cut by 4 bases and J by 4 bases, with 13 bases left in between. The CDR3 loop spans 14 amino acids. CDR3 sequence: CSVVGALGTGELFF. In DNA form, the CDR3 reads TGCAGCGTTGTAGGTGCCCTGGGCACCGGGGAGCTGTTTTTT.

The CDR3 reads CASSEDRSDTEAFF. CDR3 bases: TGCGCCAGCAGCGAAGACAGGTCCGATACTGAAGCTTTCTTT. The chain links TRBV10-1 to TRBJ1-1; TRBD1 might be the D (6 bases). CDR3 length equals 14 residues. Trimming pared 6 bases from V and 5 bases from J, leaving 16 bases between. The germline CDR1 and CDR2 sequences are WNHNN and SYGVQD (reference sequence).

The J gene is TRBJ1-2, the V gene TRBV29-1; D gene uncertain. This CDR3 region has 13 residues. Germline V lookup: CDR1 SQVTM, CDR2 ANQGSEA. The V gene lost 2 bases and the J gene lost 4 bases, with 11 bases spanning the gap. The CDR3 DNA is TGCAGCGTTGAACTCGGGGAGGGCTATGGCTACACCTTC. Translating it yields CSVELGEGYGYTF.

The chain combines TRBV7-9 with TRBJ2-3, with TRBD1 identical over 9 bases. Germline CDR1 is SEHNR and CDR2 is FQNEAQ (reference sequence). V shed 5 bases and J 4 bases; nucleotides not matched to a gene: 4. This CDR3 spans 14 amino acids. CDR3 region: CASSPTGGADTQYF. CDR3 coding DNA: TGTGCCAGCAGCCCGACAGGGGGGGCAGATACGCAGTATTTT.

The gene calls are TRBV19 and TRBJ1-1; D is ambiguous. From germline, CDR1 is LNHDA and CDR2 SQIVND (reference sequence). The CDR3 has 14 amino acids. Trimming shortened V by 4 bases and J by 4 bases, and 13 bases separated the two germline ends. The CDR3 nucleotides read TGTGCCAGTAGTACACCCGGGGTACGCACTGAAGCTTTCTTT. Translating gives CASSTPGVRTEAFF.

This clone was picked up one time. The rearrangement links TRBV19 to TRBJ2-2, with 9 bases aligning to TRBD1. V trimming: 4 bases; J trimming: 5 bases; junction bases outside the gene matches: 14. From germline, CDR1 is LNHDA and CDR2 SQIVND (reference sequence). The CDR3 has 18 amino acids. The CDR3 coding sequence is TGTGCCAGTAGTAACATTCTTATCGGACAGGGGTTAACCGGGGAGCTGTTTTTT. Amino acids: CASSNILIGQGLTGELFF.

The CDR3 is CASSFIRTHNEQFF. In nucleotides, the CDR3 is TGTGCCAGCAGTTTCATCCGGACCCACAATGAGCAGTTCTTC. The rearrangement uses TRBV27 and TRBJ2-1; no firm D call. V was trimmed by 3 bases and J by 5 bases, leaving 11 bases between them. Germline CDR1 reads MNHEY; CDR2 reads SMNVEV (reference sequence). This CDR3 has 14 amino acids.

Comment on this clone: Distinct nucleotide sequences in the sample also encode this CDR3. The chain combines TRBV19 with TRBJ2-3; D may match TRBD1 or TRBD2 (5 bases each). Germline V CDR1 and CDR2: LNHDA, SQIVND (reference sequence). The CDR3 covers 13 residues. Trimming cost V 8 bases and J 2 bases, with 11 bases left between them. CDR3 DNA sequence: TGTGCCAGTTCCCGGGGACCCACAGATACGCAGTATTTT. The encoded protein is CASSRGPTDTQYF.

In regard to this clone: Additional DNA sequences in this sample encode the identical CDR3. The chain uses TRBV28 and TRBJ2-7; 10 bases match TRBD1. The CDR3 is 14 amino acids. V dropped 2 bases and J dropped 6; count of bases not matched to a gene: 4. Germline lookup yields CDR1 MDHEN and CDR2 SYDVKM. The CDR3 DNA is TGTGCCAGCAGTTTAAGGGGACAGGGGCGCGAGCAGTACTTC. Its protein product is CASSLRGQGREQYF.